The 7 T cell receptor beta chains below were found in one sample sequenced in a study of T-cell reconstitution after alpha-beta-depleted transplantation in children. TCRbeta library preparation incorporated unique molecular identifiers. Each CDR3 protein is one row after TCRdb ran MiXCR on the PCR reads. The sample has under 85,000 distinct CDR3 sequences, about a sixth seen once. Sequencing was performed on PBMCs, mostly from graft donor cells, taken 360 days after TCRalphabeta/CD19-depleted stem cell transplant. Receptor source: a male patient between 2 and 15 years old who had a stem cell transplant for acute lymphoblastic leukemia, so the T cells may come from the graft donor.

The chain is built from TRBV4-1 and TRBJ1-5; maybe TRBD1 (5 bases). This CDR3 region has 13 residues. Germline CDR1 is MGHRA and CDR2 is YSYEKL. V lost 5 bases and J 9 bases, leaving 14 bases between the germline ends. The CDR3 DNA sequence: TGCGCCAGCAGCTCCGGAGGGGTTGGGCCCCAGCATTTT. Protein sequence: CASSSGGVGPQHF.

V is TRBV5-6 and J is TRBJ2-1, with 12 bases lining up with TRBD2. Germline assignment: CDR1 SGHDT and CDR2 YYEEEE. Germline trimming cut 3 bases from V and 0 bases from J; bases unmatched to any gene: 13. The CDR3 contains 20 residues. CDR3 protein: CASSSTSGRFIKDSYNEQFF. For the CDR3, the DNA is TGTGCCAGCAGCTCCACTAGCGGGAGGTTTATTAAGGACTCCTACAATGAGCAGTTCTTC.

This clonotype was detected a few times. The chain joins TRBV20-1 to TRBJ2-7; TRBD2 matches 12 bases. There are 14 residues in the CDR3. Germline V CDR1 and CDR2: DFQATT, SNEGSKA (reference sequence). V trimming: 6 bases; J trimming: 5 bases; junction bases outside the gene matches: 8. The CDR3 DNA sequence: TGCAGTGCCGCCCCCCGACTAGCGGGAGACGAGCAGTACTTC. This codes for CSAAPRLAGDEQYF.

This clonotype was observed once. This sequence joins TRBV2 and TRBJ2-7; TRBD2 might be the D (6 bases). The CDR3 is 14 amino acids. V was shortened by 8 bases and J by 2 bases, with 16 bases between the two germline ends. Per the germline V gene, CDR1 is SNHLY and CDR2 is FYNNEI. This CDR3 reads CASSRLVPAYEQYF. In nucleotides, the CDR3 is TGTGCCAGCTCCAGACTAGTTCCAGCCTACGAGCAGTACTTC. Filled out from reference TRBV2 and TRBJ2-7, the complete variable domain reads EPEVTQTPSHQVTQMGQEVILRCVPISNHLYFYWYRQILGQKVEFLVSFYNNEISEKSEIFDDQFSVERPDGSNFTLKIRSTKLEDSAMYFCASSRLVPAYEQYFGPGTRLTVT.

The CDR3 sequence is CASSVFGTSGSTGELFF. CDR3 coding DNA: TGTGCCAGCAGTGTTTTCGGGACTAGCGGGAGTACCGGGGAGCTGTTTTTT. The chain joins TRBV6-4 to TRBJ2-2, with 14 bases that match TRBD2. V lost 4 bases and J lost 5; bases outside the gene matches: 6. The CDR3 totals 17 residues. The germline CDR1 and CDR2 sequences are MRHNA and SNTAGT.

The J gene is TRBJ2-1, the V gene TRBV11-3; D may correspond to TRBD1 or TRBD2 (5 bases each). This CDR3 has 12 amino acids. The V and J ends lost 5 bases and 13 bases respectively, with 15 bases between them. The germline CDR1 and CDR2 sequences are SGHNT and YENEEA. This CDR3 is CASSLEVGEQFF. CDR3 nucleotide sequence: TGTGCCAGCAGCCTTGAGGTGGGGGAACAGTTCTTC.

Only a few counts were recorded for this clonotype. The V and J genes are TRBV2 and TRBJ2-2; 7 bases map to TRBD1. Germline values: CDR1 SNHLY, CDR2 FYNNEI. Germline trimming cut 6 bases from V and 4 bases from J; bases unmatched to any gene: 8. This CDR3 spans 15 amino acids. CDR3 nucleotide sequence: TGTGCCAGCAGATCACAGGGGATGGGCACCGGGGAGCTGTTTTTT. Its translation: CASRSQGMGTGELFF. The whole variable domain, remainder taken from reference TRBV2 and TRBJ2-2, is EPEVTQTPSHQVTQMGQEVILRCVPISNHLYFYWYRQILGQKVEFLVSFYNNEISEKSEIFDDQFSVERPDGSNFTLKIRSTKLEDSAMYFCASRSQGMGTGELFFGEGSRLTVL.